This TCR beta chain was sequenced for a study of blood T cell repertoires in COVID-19. Study-wide context: The origin of the acute and convalescent COVID-19 samples was the United States, Italy and Spain. PBMCs, B-cell-depleted T cells, or T cells provided the cDNA or gDNA that made up the material.

Measured with immunoSEQ multiplex PCR; TCRdb has only the in-frame clones, and not every one. The sample holds approximately 300,000 clones; about 90% are singletons and the top ten take 5.3%. V lost 6 bases to trimming and J lost 4 bases, with 12 bases between them. Germline V CDR1 and CDR2: MNHEY, SVGAGI. The CDR3 is 14 residues long. The study drew participants aged about 18 to 89 years from under 30 US areas. Recovered Cohort 3 donors showed two negative PCRs, clearance, or symptom resolution. Sequenced: PBMCs or T cells enriched from blood (not recorded which). The clonotype comes from a woman aged 25 to 39 who had recovered from COVID-19. The rearrangement links TRBV6-5 to TRBJ1-4, with D maybe TRBD1 (5 bases). CDR3 sequence: CASRMSGFNEKLFF. CDR3 nucleotide sequence: TGTGCCAGCAGGATGTCAGGGTTTAATGAAAAACTGTTTTTT.